These T cell receptor beta chains were read from a single sample in a study of monozygotic twins with cystic fibrosis. The assay was immunoSEQ multiplex PCR, and TCRdb's table has in-frame clones only and misses some. In the table there are around 35,000 clones, around 82% of which are singletons. The source material was blood. The receptor set was obtained from a girl aged 2 to 9 with cystic fibrosis. Both conserved end residues are part of each CDR3. D genes are given only for firm matches. The size entry is marked missing in some rows and otherwise reads once, few, many or a size class.

once	TRBV5-1	TRBJ1-5	TRBD1	CASSPSDREYQPQHF	TGCGCCAGCAGCCCCTCCGACAGGGAGTATCAGCCCCAGCATTTT
.	TRBV27	TRBJ1-2	TRBD1	CASSFGTAYGYTF	TGTGCCAGCAGTTTCGGGACAGCCTATGGCTACACCTTC
.	TRBV7-8	TRBJ1-3	.	CASSFGQASGNTIYF	TGTGCCAGCAGCTTCGGGCAGGCCTCTGGAAACACCATATATTTT
.	TRBV30	TRBJ1-6	.	CAYHPGGYSPLHF	TGTGCCTATCATCCAGGAGGCTATTCACCCCTCCACTTT
.	TRBV25-1	TRBJ2-3	.	CASSDHLAGIGGTDTQYF	TGTGCCAGCAGTGACCACCTGGCGGGGATCGGCGGCACAGATACGCAGTATTTT
once	TRBV6-6	TRBJ1-4	TRBD1	CASRTGTANEKLFF	TGTGCCAGCAGAACCGGGACAGCAAATGAAAAACTGTTTTTT
.	TRBV9	TRBJ2-3	.	CASSALDGGPDTQYF	TGTGCCAGCAGCGCCTTAGACGGGGGGCCAGATACGCAGTATTTT
.	TRBV15	TRBJ2-1	TRBD2	CATSRRLAGVGDEQFF	TGTGCCACCAGCCGTAGACTAGCGGGGGTGGGGGATGAGCAGTTCTTC
.	TRBV18	TRBJ1-1	.	CASSPQRNTEAFF	TGTGCCAGCTCACCACAGAGAAACACTGAAGCTTTCTTT
.	TRBV2	TRBJ2-2	.	CASRRGTGELFF	TGTGCCAGCAGGAGGGGGACCGGGGAGCTGTTTTTT
.	TRBV19	TRBJ2-7	.	CASRYSGTYEQYF	TGTGCCAGTAGGTATAGCGGCACCTACGAGCAGTACTTC
once	TRBV30	TRBJ1-1	.	CAWSDGTEAFF	TGTGCCTGGAGTGACGGCACTGAAGCTTTCTTT
.	TRBV5-1	TRBJ1-1	.	CASSLVTGNTEAFF	TGCGCCAGCAGCTTGGTGACAGGGAACACTGAAGCTTTCTTT
.	TRBV6-4	TRBJ2-2	TRBD2	CASSDYLLAGVTGELFF	TGTGCCAGCAGTGACTATTTACTAGCGGGGGTCACCGGGGAGCTGTTTTTT
.	TRBV2	TRBJ2-6	TRBD1	CASSDGGQGASGANVLTF	TGTGCCAGCAGTGATGGCGGACAGGGGGCGTCTGGGGCCAACGTCCTGACTTTC
few	TRBV14	TRBJ1-2	TRBD1	CASTRTGAYGYTF	TGTGCCAGCACCCGGACAGGGGCCTATGGCTACACCTTC
.	TRBV19	TRBJ2-1	TRBD2	CASSSKTSGGYNEQFF	TGTGCCAGTAGTTCCAAGACTAGCGGGGGATACAATGAGCAGTTCTTC
few	TRBV7-8	TRBJ2-5	.	CASRTQETQYF	TGTGCCAGCAGGACACAAGAGACCCAGTACTTC
few	TRBV5-1	TRBJ1-6	.	CASSLVGAGAGSYNSPLHF	TGCGCCAGCAGCTTGGTAGGCGCAGGGGCCGGCTCCTATAATTCACCCCTCCACTTT
.	TRBV30	TRBJ2-3	.	CAWETSVDTQYF	TGTGCCTGGGAAACTAGTGTCGATACGCAGTATTTT
.	TRBV4-2	TRBJ2-1	TRBD1	CASSHAPGQGSYNEQFF	TGTGCCAGCAGCCATGCCCCGGGACAGGGTTCCTACAATGAGCAGTTCTTC
.	TRBV6-1	TRBJ1-6	.	CASSEEPGSNSPLHF	TGTGCCAGCAGTGAAGAACCAGGGAGTAATTCACCCCTCCACTTT
.	TRBV7-8	TRBJ1-6	.	CASSLISGRRNSPLHF	TGTGCCAGCAGCTTAATCTCCGGACGGAGAAATTCACCCCTCCACTTT
.	TRBV7-9	TRBJ1-1	.	CASSYLSSATEAFF	TGTGCCAGCAGCTACCTCAGCTCGGCAACTGAAGCTTTCTTT
.	TRBV5-1	TRBJ2-2	.	CASSLDLAFDTGELFF	TGCGCCAGCAGCTTGGACCTAGCGTTCGACACCGGGGAGCTGTTTTTT
once	TRBV9	TRBJ1-3	.	CASSVATGRGGGNTIYF	TGTGCCAGCAGCGTAGCGACGGGACGGGGCGGTGGAAACACCATATATTTT
once	TRBV5-1	TRBJ2-3	.	CASSFLTGSTDTQYF	TGCGCCAGCAGCTTCCTGACCGGGAGCACAGATACGCAGTATTTT
.	TRBV9	TRBJ2-7	TRBD2	CASSVTAGGRYEQYF	TGTGCCAGCAGCGTAACAGCGGGGGGCCGGTACGAGCAGTACTTC
.	TRBV5-5	TRBJ2-2	TRBD2	CASSLLASGVNTGELFF	TGTGCCAGCAGCTTATTGGCTAGCGGGGTGAACACCGGGGAGCTGTTTTTT
.	TRBV27	TRBJ2-7	.	CAARPETGSYEQYF	TGTGCCGCCCGCCCCGAGACAGGCTCCTACGAGCAGTACTTC
.	TRBV5-1	TRBJ1-1	.	CASSLDPRAGNTEAFF	TGCGCCAGCAGCTTGGACCCCAGGGCTGGGAACACTGAAGCTTTCTTT